These 13 T cell receptor beta chains were all obtained from the same sample, sequenced in a study of control samples from healthy donors and cancer patients. Generated by immunoSEQ multiplex PCR, the TCRdb table keeps only in-frame clones and is missing some. There are some 200,000 clones in the sample; around 94% occur only once, and about 1.4% lies in the top ten. Specimen: blood. Receptors originate from a man aged 50-59 years in good health.

The V and J genes are TRBV4-3 and TRBJ2-6; either TRBD1 or TRBD2 may supply D (5 bases each). The CDR3 runs 19 residues. Trimming left V 4 bases short and J 4 bases short, with 23 bases between. CDR1 is LGHNA, CDR2 YSLEER, per germline. CDR3 nucleotide sequence: TGCGCCAGCAGCCGGACCTTTGGGGGACGTCGTATGGGGGCCAACGTCCTGACTTTC. Translated: CASSRTFGGRRMGANVLTF.

This clone has only a few counts. The J gene is TRBJ1-5, the V gene TRBV18; D ambiguous. This CDR3 spans 14 amino acids. Trimming pared 2 bases from V and 6 bases from J, leaving 11 bases between. Germline-derived CDR1 and CDR2 are KGHSH and LQKENI. CDR3 DNA sequence: TGTGCCAGCTCACCAGGGGTCGGTAGTCAGCCCCAGCATTTT. This codes for CASSPGVGSQPQHF.

The rearrangement joins TRBV28 to TRBJ1-1; D gene unclear. Germline assignment: CDR1 MDHEN and CDR2 SYDVKM. The CDR3 loop spans 13 amino acids. Trimming took 6 bases from V and 10 from J, leaving 18 bases between them. CDR3 in amino acids: CASSLSQRPGAFF. Here the CDR3 DNA reads TGTGCCAGCAGCCTCTCTCAAAGACCGGGAGCTTTCTTT.

The chain joins TRBV4-1 to TRBJ2-3, with TRBD2 as a possible D gene (7 bases). Between the trimmed V and J ends, which lost 1 base and 3 bases, there was a span of 17 bases. CDR3 length equals 17 residues. Germline lookup yields CDR1 MGHRA and CDR2 YSYEKL. CDR3 protein: CASSQGGGAGMTDTQYF. In DNA, the CDR3 is TGCGCCAGCAGCCAAGGAGGGGGGGCGGGCATGACAGATACGCAGTATTTT.

The chain has TRBV7-3 and TRBJ2-7; the match to TRBD1 covers 10 bases. Trimming at V came to 5 bases and at J to 0 bases, leaving 4 bases not matched to a gene. The CDR3 contains 15 residues. Germline CDR1 and CDR2: SGHTA and FQGTGA. The CDR3 DNA reads as TGTGCCAGCAGCGTGACAGGGGGCCGCTCCTACGAGCAGTACTTC. Protein: CASSVTGGRSYEQYF.

The chain couples TRBV19 to TRBJ2-6; D is perhaps TRBD1 (6 bases). This CDR3 contains 17 residues. Germline lookup yields CDR1 LNHDA and CDR2 SQIVND (reference sequence). V was pared by 3 bases and J by 3 bases, with 15 bases between. CDR3 DNA sequence: TGTGCCAGTAGTATCCGGACAAGGGGGAGTGGGGCCAACGTCCTGACTTTC. Residues: CASSIRTRGSGANVLTF. Supplemented by reference TRBV19 and TRBJ2-6, the full variable domain reads DGGITQSPKYLFRKEGQNVTLSCEQNLNHDAMYWYRQDPGQGLRLIYYSQIVNDFQKGDIAEGYSVSREKKESFPLTVTSAQKNPTAFYLCASSIRTRGSGANVLTFGAGSRLTVL.

This clone was observed once. The chain recombines TRBV29-1 with TRBJ2-7; D remains unclear. This CDR3 is 11 amino acids long. The V gene lost 5 bases and the J gene lost 4 bases, with 9 bases spanning the gap. The germline V gene encodes CDR1 SQVTM and CDR2 ANQGSEA. CDR3 DNA sequence: TGCAGCGTTAAACAGCCTTACGAGCAGTACTTC. Translation gives CSVKQPYEQYF.

This clone has just one count. The chain couples TRBV5-5 to TRBJ1-1; possible D gene TRBD1, 5 bases. This CDR3 has 12 residues. The ends were cut back, 4 bases at V and 7 bases at J, with 11 bases in the middle. The germline gives CDR1 SGHKS, CDR2 YYEKEE (reference sequence). The DNA of the CDR3 is TGTGCCAGCAGCCGGGGGGAAATTGAAGCTTTCTTT. Encoded protein: CASSRGEIEAFF.

Comment on this clone: The identical CDR3 is also encoded by other nucleotide sequences in the sample. This chain uses TRBV18 with TRBJ1-1; D is unclear. Germline-derived CDR1 and CDR2 are KGHSH and LQKENI. There are 13 residues in the CDR3. V lost 2 bases and J lost 0, with 4 bases in between. CDR3 loop: CASSPSVNTEAFF. The DNA of the CDR3 is TGTGCCAGCTCACCATCGGTGAACACTGAAGCTTTCTTT.

The chain carries TRBV10-3 and TRBJ2-4; 9 nucleotides align to TRBD1. The CDR3 sequence is 14 residues long. Germline CDR1 is ENHRY and CDR2 is SYGVKD. V lost 6 bases and J lost 0; bases outside the gene matches: 0. CDR3 coding DNA: TGTGCCATCAGGGGACAGGGAGCCAAAAACATTCAGTACTTC. Its translation is CAIRGQGAKNIQYF.

The chain links TRBV28 to TRBJ1-2, with a tentative D call TRBD1 (5 bases). The CDR3 loop spans 16 amino acids. CDR1 MDHEN and CDR2 SYDVKM come from the germline V gene. Trimming stripped 5 bases from V and 0 bases from J, with 16 bases between. The CDR3 loop reads CASSTLFQGPNYGYTF. CDR3 nucleotide sequence: TGTGCCAGCAGTACCTTGTTCCAGGGACCTAACTATGGCTACACCTTC.

J is TRBJ2-3 and V is TRBV4-1; the D is unclear. Trimming left V 1 base short and J 4 bases short, with 18 bases between. Germline-derived CDR1 and CDR2 are MGHRA and YSYEKL. This CDR3 comprises 17 residues. The CDR3 loop is CASSQGHLPDQPDTQYF. The CDR3, as DNA: TGCGCCAGCAGCCAAGGACACCTTCCCGATCAGCCAGATACGCAGTATTTT.

This clone appeared a few times. DNA for the CDR3: TGCGCCAGCAGCCAAGGAGGGTGGGCCCTTCTCCACTTT. It codes for CASSQGGWALLHF. The rearrangement links TRBV4-1 to TRBJ1-6; D call uncertain. Per the germline V gene, CDR1 is MGHRA and CDR2 is YSYEKL. This CDR3 spans 13 amino acids. Trimming stripped 1 base from V and 16 bases from J, with 14 bases between.